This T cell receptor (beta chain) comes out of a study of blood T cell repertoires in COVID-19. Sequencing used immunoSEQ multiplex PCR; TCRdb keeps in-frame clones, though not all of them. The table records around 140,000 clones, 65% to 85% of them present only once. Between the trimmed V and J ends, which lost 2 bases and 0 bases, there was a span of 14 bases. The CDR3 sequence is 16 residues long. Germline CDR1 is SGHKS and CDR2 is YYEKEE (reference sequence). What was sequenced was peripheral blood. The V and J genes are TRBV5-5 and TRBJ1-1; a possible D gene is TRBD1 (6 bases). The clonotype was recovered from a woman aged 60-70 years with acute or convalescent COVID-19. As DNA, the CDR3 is TGTGCCAGCAGCTTATATCCAGGGGCCTTGAACACTGAAGCTTTCTTT. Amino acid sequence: CASSLYPGALNTEAFF.